Listed here are 14 T cell receptor beta chains from one sample, sequenced in a study of human T cells and chemical hapten exposure. Time point given: patch test 1, 2 weeks after DPC sensitization. Treatment here: therapeutic diphenylcyclopropenone sensitization with weekly scalp DPC. MiXCR, run by TCRdb on the RACE reads, gives a single entry per CDR3 protein. The data hold roughly 82,000 distinct CDR3 sequences, with about 10% observed a single time. Source: whole blood, taken in connection with sensitization to the hapten diphenylcyclopropenone (DPC). The receptors originated from a woman aged 55 to 70 with alopecia areata. Some clones in this sample may be carry-over from other donors' samples.

This clonotype came up many times. The V call is TRBV7-8, the J call TRBJ2-3, with TRBD2 as a possible D gene (5 bases). This CDR3 region has 13 residues. Trimming took 4 bases from V and 10 from J, leaving 15 bases between them. Germline values: CDR1 SGHVS, CDR2 FQNEAQ. The CDR3 sequence is CASSWGDSVAQYF. In DNA form, the CDR3 reads TGTGCCAGCAGCTGGGGAGATTCTGTCGCGCAGTATTTT.

The gene calls are TRBV20-1 and TRBJ1-2; D is ambiguous. The CDR3 is made up of 13 amino acids. V lost 3 bases to trimming and J lost 8 bases, with 16 bases between them. Germline V gives CDR1 DFQATT, CDR2 SNEGSKA (reference sequence). The CDR3 spells CSASNGWEGGYTF. The CDR3 DNA follows: TGCAGTGCTAGCAACGGGTGGGAAGGAGGCTACACCTTC.

This clonotype was counted ten times or more. The V and J genes are TRBV6-4 and TRBJ2-6, with D hard to call. Germline V gene sequence: CDR1 MRHNA, CDR2 SNTAGT. This CDR3 has 17 residues. The ends were cut back, 6 bases at V and 0 bases at J, with 15 bases in the middle. The CDR3 DNA is TGTGCCAGCAGCAGGAACTTACGGACCTCTGGGGCCAACGTCCTGACTTTC. Translating it yields CASSRNLRTSGANVLTF.

This chain uses TRBV6-6 with TRBJ1-1; D unresolved. The V gene's germline CDR1 is MNHNY and CDR2 SVGAGI (reference sequence). V lost 5 bases to trimming and J lost 0 bases, with 10 bases between them. This CDR3 comprises 14 residues. The CDR3 DNA reads TGTGCCAGCAGTGGCCCAGCCATGAACACTGAAGCTTTCTTT. Its protein is CASSGPAMNTEAFF.

In its sample, this clonotype was seen a few times. The chain uses TRBV5-4 and TRBJ1-1, with TRBD1 as a possible D gene (5 bases). The CDR3 totals 12 residues. In germline, CDR1 is SGHNT, CDR2 YYREEE (reference sequence). V gave up 7 bases and J gave up 1 base, with 8 bases separating them. This CDR3 is CASGGPNTEAFF. The CDR3 DNA follows: TGTGCCAGCGGGGGACCGAACACTGAAGCTTTCTTT.

This clonotype was seen only a few times. The gene calls are TRBV18 and TRBJ2-1; the match to TRBD2 covers 10 bases. V gave up 3 bases and J gave up 8 bases; unmatched junction bases: 10. Germline V gene sequence: CDR1 KGHSH, CDR2 LQKENI. The CDR3 runs 16 residues. Written as DNA, the CDR3 is TGTGCCAGCTCACCCTTTGGGACTAGCGAGAGCGATGAGCAGTTCTTC. Translated, it gives CASSPFGTSESDEQFF.

This clonotype has more than one count but fewer than ten. The chain recombines TRBV20-1 with TRBJ1-1, with a tentative D call TRBD1 (6 bases). V was shortened by 6 bases and J by 5 bases, with 13 bases between the two germline ends. Germline-derived CDR1 and CDR2 are DFQATT and SNEGSKA (reference sequence). The CDR3 runs to 12 residues. The DNA of the CDR3 is TGCAGTGCGGAACAGGGAGGGACTGAAGCTTTCTTT. This codes for CSAEQGGTEAFF.

The chain joins TRBV7-8 to TRBJ1-5, with no clear D. V was shortened by 3 bases and J by 0 bases, with 12 bases between the two germline ends. Germline values: CDR1 SGHVS, CDR2 FQNEAQ. The length of the CDR3 is 16 residues. This CDR3 is CASSFFAGNSNQPQHF. The CDR3 DNA sequence: TGTGCCAGCAGCTTTTTCGCGGGAAATAGCAATCAGCCCCAGCATTTT.

This clonotype was detected a few times. This sequence joins TRBV5-8 and TRBJ1-4; maybe TRBD1 (5 bases). This CDR3 region has 16 residues. The V gene lost 4 bases and the J gene lost 8 bases, with 21 bases spanning the gap. CDR1 SGHTS and CDR2 YDEGEE come from the germline V gene. The CDR3 DNA is TGTGCCAGCAGCCTGCAGTCGGGGCAGGCCGGGGAAAAACTGTTTTTT. It encodes CASSLQSGQAGEKLFF.

The rearrangement joins TRBV7-8 to TRBJ1-4; D is undetermined. This CDR3 has 13 amino acids. Germline CDR1 and CDR2: SGHVS and FQNEAQ. The V end lost 8 bases, the J end lost 4 bases, and 11 bases lay between the germline ends. The CDR3 loop is CASRGRFNEKLFF. The CDR3 region has the DNA TGTGCCAGCCGAGGGCGTTTTAATGAAAAACTGTTTTTT.

This clonotype turned up a few times. The rearrangement uses TRBV11-2 and TRBJ2-7; perhaps TRBD1 as D (7 bases). Germline V CDR1 and CDR2: SGHAT, FQNNGV. V lost 5 bases to trimming and J lost 3 bases, with 17 bases between them. The CDR3 spans 15 residues. CDR3 coding DNA: TGTGCCAGCAGCGCAGGGGGGACAGCTAACTACGAGCAGTACTTC. It encodes CASSAGGTANYEQYF.

The genes are TRBV30 and TRBJ1-2; tentatively, D is TRBD1 (6 bases). The ends were cut back, 5 bases at V and 4 bases at J, with 17 bases in the middle. From germline, CDR1 is GTSNPN and CDR2 SVGIG (reference sequence). This CDR3 region has 14 residues. DNA for the CDR3: TGTGCCTGGTCCCCGGGACACCAGGGCTATGGCTACACCTTC. Protein: CAWSPGHQGYGYTF.

This clonotype was picked up a small number of times. The chain employs TRBV12-3 or TRBV12-4 and TRBJ1-1; unclear D gene. V was clipped by 6 bases and J by 1 base, with 9 bases between them. This CDR3 region has 13 residues. The CDR3, as DNA: TGTGCCAGCAGGAGGATAAGGAACACTGAAGCTTTCTTT. Protein product: CASRRIRNTEAFF.

The rearrangement uses TRBV20-1 and TRBJ1-1; D is unclear. The CDR3 sequence is 14 residues long. The germline V gene has CDR1 DFQATT and CDR2 SNEGSKA (reference sequence). Between the trimmed V and J ends, which lost 1 base and 2 bases, there was a span of 11 bases. CDR3 protein: CSARAHPSNTEAFF. CDR3 coding DNA: TGCAGTGCTAGAGCACACCCTAGCAACACTGAAGCTTTCTTT.